This TCR beta chain was identified in a study of blood T cell repertoires in COVID-19. Study in general: The United States, Italy and Spain provided the acute and convalescent COVID-19 samples. PBMCs, B-cell-depleted T cells, or T cells were the source of the cDNA or gDNA that made up the material.

The germline CDR1 and CDR2 sequences are SNHLY and FYNNEI. Between the trimmed V and J ends, which lost 7 bases and 5 bases, there was a span of 14 bases. The CDR3 contains 13 residues. Original methodology: Reference gene primer amplification gave nucleated cell count estimates. The repertoire was sequenced with immunoSEQ multiplex PCR; TCRdb's copy has only in-frame clones and lacks some. V and J calls and clone size follow that table, whereas D and trimming were derived from the DNA. The sample includes some 130,000 clones, 75% to 85% seen only once; the top ten take around a fifth. The chain has TRBV2 and TRBJ2-5; tentative D call: TRBD1 (7 bases). The source is a man at least 80 years old with acute or convalescent COVID-19. The sequencing input was peripheral blood. This CDR3 reads CASTLTGRETQYF. The CDR3 DNA follows: TGTGCCAGCACCCTGACAGGGAGGGAGACCCAGTACTTC.